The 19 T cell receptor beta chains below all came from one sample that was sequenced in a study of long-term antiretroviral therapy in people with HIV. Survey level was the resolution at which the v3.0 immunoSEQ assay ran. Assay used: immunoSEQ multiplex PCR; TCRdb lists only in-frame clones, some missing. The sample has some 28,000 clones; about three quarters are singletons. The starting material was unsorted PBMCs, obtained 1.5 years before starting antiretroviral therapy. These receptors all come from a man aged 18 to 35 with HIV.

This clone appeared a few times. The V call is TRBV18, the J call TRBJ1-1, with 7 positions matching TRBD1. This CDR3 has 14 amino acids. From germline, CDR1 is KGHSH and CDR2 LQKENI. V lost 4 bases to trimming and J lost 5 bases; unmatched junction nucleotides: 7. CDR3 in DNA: TGTGCCAGCTCACGACAGGGTAAAGGGACTGAAGCTTTCTTT. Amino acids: CASSRQGKGTEAFF. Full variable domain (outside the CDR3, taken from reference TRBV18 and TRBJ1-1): NAGVMQNPRHLVRRRGQEARLRCSPMKGHSHVYWYRQLPEEGLKFMVYLQKENIIDESGMPKERFSAEFPKEGPSILRIQQVVRGDSAAYFCASSRQGKGTEAFFGQGTRLTVV.

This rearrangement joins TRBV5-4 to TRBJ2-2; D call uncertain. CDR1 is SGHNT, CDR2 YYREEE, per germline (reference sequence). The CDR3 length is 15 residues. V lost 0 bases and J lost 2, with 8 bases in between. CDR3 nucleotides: TGTGCCAGCAGCTTGGGGCAGACTAACACCGGGGAGCTGTTTTTT. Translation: CASSLGQTNTGELFF.

The CDR3, as DNA: TGTGCCAGCAGCCCCGGGACGGCCAAGGGTAGCTCCTACGAGCAGTACTTC. Its protein is CASSPGTAKGSSYEQYF. The chain combines TRBV7-2 with TRBJ2-7; D possibly uses TRBD1 or TRBD2 (5 bases each). Trimming took 5 bases from V and 0 from J, leaving 20 bases between them. Germline CDR1 is SGHTA and CDR2 is FQGNSA. This CDR3 contains 17 residues.

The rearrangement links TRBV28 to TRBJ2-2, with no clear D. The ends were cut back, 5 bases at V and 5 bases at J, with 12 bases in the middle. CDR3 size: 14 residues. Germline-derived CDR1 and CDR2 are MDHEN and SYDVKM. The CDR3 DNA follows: TGTGCCAGCAGTGCAAGGCCGGTGACCGGGGAGCTGTTTTTT. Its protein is CASSARPVTGELFF.

CDR3 DNA: TGTGCCAGCAGTTTCAATGGGGACGAGCAGTACTTC. This translates into CASSFNGDEQYF. J is TRBJ2-7 and V is TRBV28; no reliable D call. Germline assignment: CDR1 MDHEN and CDR2 SYDVKM. The length of the CDR3 is 12 residues. Trimming stripped 3 bases from V and 5 bases from J, with 8 bases between.

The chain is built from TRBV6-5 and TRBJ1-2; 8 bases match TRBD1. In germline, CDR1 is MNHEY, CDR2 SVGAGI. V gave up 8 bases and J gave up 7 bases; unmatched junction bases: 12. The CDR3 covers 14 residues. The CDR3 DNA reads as TGTGCCAGCCTTGCTGAGACAGGGGCGTTTGGCTACACCTTC. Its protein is CASLAETGAFGYTF.

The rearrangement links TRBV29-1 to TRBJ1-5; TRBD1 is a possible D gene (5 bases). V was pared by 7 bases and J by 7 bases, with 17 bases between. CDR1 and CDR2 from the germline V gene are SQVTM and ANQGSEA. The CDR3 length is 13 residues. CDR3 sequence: CSGRRGAQQPQHF. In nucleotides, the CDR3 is TGCAGCGGGCGTCGAGGGGCTCAGCAGCCCCAGCATTTT.

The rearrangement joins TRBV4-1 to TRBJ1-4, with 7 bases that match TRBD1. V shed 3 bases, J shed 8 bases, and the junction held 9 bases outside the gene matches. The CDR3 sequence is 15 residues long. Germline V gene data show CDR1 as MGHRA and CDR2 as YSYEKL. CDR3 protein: CASSHRTGRGEKLFF. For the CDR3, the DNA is TGCGCCAGCAGCCATAGGACAGGCAGAGGGGAAAAACTGTTTTTT.

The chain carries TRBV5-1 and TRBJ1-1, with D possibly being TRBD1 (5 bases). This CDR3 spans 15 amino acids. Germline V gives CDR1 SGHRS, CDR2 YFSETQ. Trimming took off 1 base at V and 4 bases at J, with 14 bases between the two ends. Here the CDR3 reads CASSLPMSRGTEAFF. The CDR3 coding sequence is TGCGCCAGCAGCTTGCCTATGAGTAGGGGCACTGAAGCTTTCTTT.

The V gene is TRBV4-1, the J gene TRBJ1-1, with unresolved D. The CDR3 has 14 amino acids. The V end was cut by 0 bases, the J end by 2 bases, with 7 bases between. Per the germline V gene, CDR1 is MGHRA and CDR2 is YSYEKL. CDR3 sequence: CASSQDQGNTEAFF. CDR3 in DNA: TGCGCCAGCAGCCAAGATCAAGGTAACACTGAAGCTTTCTTT.

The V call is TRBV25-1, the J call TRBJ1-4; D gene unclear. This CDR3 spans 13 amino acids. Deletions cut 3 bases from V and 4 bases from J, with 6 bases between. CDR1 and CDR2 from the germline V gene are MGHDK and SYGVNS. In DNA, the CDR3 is TGTGCCAGCAGTGACAGCGTTAATGAAAAACTGTTTTTT. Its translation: CASSDSVNEKLFF.

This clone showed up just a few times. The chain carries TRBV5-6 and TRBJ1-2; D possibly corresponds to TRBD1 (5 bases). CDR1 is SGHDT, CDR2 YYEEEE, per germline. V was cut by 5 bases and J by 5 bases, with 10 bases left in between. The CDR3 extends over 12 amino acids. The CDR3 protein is CASSRQIYGYTF. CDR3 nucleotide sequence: TGTGCCAGCAGTAGACAGATATATGGCTACACCTTC.

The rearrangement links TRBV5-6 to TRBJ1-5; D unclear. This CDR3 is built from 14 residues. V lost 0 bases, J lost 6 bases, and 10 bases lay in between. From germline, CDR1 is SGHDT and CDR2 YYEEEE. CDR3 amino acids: CASSLVGGSQPQHF. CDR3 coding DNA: TGTGCCAGCAGCTTGGTGGGAGGTTCTCAGCCCCAGCATTTT.

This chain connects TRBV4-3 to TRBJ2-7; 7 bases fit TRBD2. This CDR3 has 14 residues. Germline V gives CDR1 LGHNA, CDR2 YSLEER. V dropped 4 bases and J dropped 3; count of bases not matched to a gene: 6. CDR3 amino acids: CASSPGTTRYEQYF. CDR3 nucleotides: TGCGCCAGCAGCCCCGGGACTACCCGCTACGAGCAGTACTTC.

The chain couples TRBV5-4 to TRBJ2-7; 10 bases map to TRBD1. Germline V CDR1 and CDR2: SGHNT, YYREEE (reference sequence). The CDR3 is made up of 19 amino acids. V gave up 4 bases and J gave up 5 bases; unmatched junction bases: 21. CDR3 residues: CASSHLTGTGVYTRHEQYF. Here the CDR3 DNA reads TGTGCCAGCAGCCACTTAACCGGGACAGGGGTATATACGCGGCACGAGCAGTACTTC. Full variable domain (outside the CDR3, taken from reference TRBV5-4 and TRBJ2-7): ETGVTQSPTHLIKTRGQQVTLRCSSQSGHNTVSWYQQALGQGPQFIFQYYREEENGRGNFPPRFSGLQFPNYSSELNVNALELDDSALYLCASSHLTGTGVYTRHEQYFGPGTRLTVT.

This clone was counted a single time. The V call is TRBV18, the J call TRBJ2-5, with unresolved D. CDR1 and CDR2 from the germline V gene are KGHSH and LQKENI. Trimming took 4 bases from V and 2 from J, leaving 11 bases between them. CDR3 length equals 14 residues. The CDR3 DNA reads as TGTGCCAGCTCACGTGGACGAGCTCAAGAGACCCAGTACTTC. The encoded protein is CASSRGRAQETQYF.

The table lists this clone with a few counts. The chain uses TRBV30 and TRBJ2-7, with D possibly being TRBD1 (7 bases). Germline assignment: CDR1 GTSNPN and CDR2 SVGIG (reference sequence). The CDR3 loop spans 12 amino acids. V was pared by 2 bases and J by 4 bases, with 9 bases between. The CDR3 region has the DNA TGTGCCTGGAGTTCAGGGGGGTACGAGCAGTACTTC. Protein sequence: CAWSSGGYEQYF.

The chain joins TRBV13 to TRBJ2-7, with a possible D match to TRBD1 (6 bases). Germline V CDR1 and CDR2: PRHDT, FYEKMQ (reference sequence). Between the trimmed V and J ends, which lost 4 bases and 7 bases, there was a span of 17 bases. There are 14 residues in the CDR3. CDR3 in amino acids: CASSSTSGVREQYF. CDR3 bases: TGTGCCAGCAGCTCTACCTCAGGGGTAAGGGAGCAGTACTTC.

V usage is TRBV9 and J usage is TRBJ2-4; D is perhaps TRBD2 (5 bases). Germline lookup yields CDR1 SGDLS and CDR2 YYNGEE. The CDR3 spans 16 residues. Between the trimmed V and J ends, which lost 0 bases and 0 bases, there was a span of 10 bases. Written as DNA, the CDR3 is TGTGCCAGCAGCGTAGGTGTCGGGGTAGCCAAAAACATTCAGTACTTC. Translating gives CASSVGVGVAKNIQYF.